This TCR beta chain was recorded in a study of blood T cell repertoires in COVID-19 (dated by TCRdb to 2020 to 2022). For the wider study: Samples from collaborators originated in the United States, Italy and Spain and spanned both the acute and convalescent phases of COVID-19. The material from the prospective study consisted of cDNA or gDNA derived from T cells, B-cell-depleted T cells, or PBMCs. A freely available public database, intended as a resource for researchers studying the immune response to SARS-CoV-2, is where the repertoires were released. A de-identified subject ID, COVID-19 status, age in years and sex were almost always included in the sample metadata. Where available, HLA class I and class II types were obtained from metadata supplied by the sample provider rather than from assay-based typing. The dataset comprised deeply sampled blood TCRbeta repertoires from subjects exposed to, actively infected with, or recovered from COVID-19. Samples came from the ongoing ImmuneRACE study (first 160 participants) plus 1,254 subjects from 6 global collaborators.

The CDR1 and CDR2 encoded by the germline V gene are MNHNS and SASEGT. Germline trimming: 2 bases from V, 1 base from J; junction bases outside gene matches: 7. Measured from the cysteine to the phenylalanine, the CDR3 is 17 residues long. The retained sequence is limited to the CDR3, 51 bases, with the frame set at the first base. Results the study describes overall, beyond this receptor: The quantity of clinical and demographic metadata differed by source and by participant and was supplied without curation.

On this clone itself: The specificity of this receptor is unknown. Base qualities are not at hand, and no much larger clone is one base apart.

Participants in the prospective study were enrolled through a virtual design, were aged about 18 to 90 years, and lived in 20 to 30 United States geographic areas. In the prospective study, participants were assigned to cohorts based on the clinical history participants reported in a screening survey and a study questionnaire. ImmuneRACE Cohort 3 recovered participants were defined by two consecutive negative NP/OP PCR tests, healthcare professional clearance, or symptom resolution. In the prospective study, mobile phlebotomists collected whole blood, serum and a nasopharyngeal or oropharyngeal swab from each participant. Participants in the prospective study had the option to provide additional blood draws and questionnaires over an approximately 2-month period. Prospective study blood samples were shipped either frozen or at room temperature before DNA extraction. TCRbeta CDR3 regions were amplified from genomic DNA by means of the immunoSEQ Assay, a bias-controlled multiplex PCR. In the authors' own workflow: The number of nucleated cells in each sample was estimated by amplification of reference gene primers within the assay. Sequence reads were collapsed and filtered to measure the absolute abundance of every unique TCRbeta CDR3 rearrangement. For each sample, productive Simpson clonality was calculated as the square root of Simpson's diversity index across productive rearrangements. TCRdb provides this immuneACCESS table in a form limited to in-frame rearrangements. Some clones are lacking; in checked studies, under half of them reflect an unresolved V gene, and why the rest are absent is not known. The V and J calls and clone size come from that table; D and trimming were worked out from the DNA. The table for this sample lists a few hundred thousand clones; 86% of them were counted only once. The ten biggest clones cover 3.5% to 5% of the sample.

The chain is made from TRBV6-1 and TRBJ2-2; TRBD2 fits 7 bases in the junction. The receptor's source is a man aged 25 to 40 who had recovered from COVID-19. The sequencing input was PBMCs or T cells enriched from blood (not recorded which). The CDR3 loop reads CASSEREAGWNTGELFF. In nucleotide form, the sequence is TGTGCCAGCAGTGAACGAGAAGCGGGGTGGAACACCGGGGAGCTGTTTTTT.